This T cell receptor (beta chain) was recorded in a study of cytomegalovirus exposure and HLA in healthy donors. In the PCR, 60 Vbeta and 13 Jbeta primers were used. TCRdb's table, derived via immunoSEQ multiplex PCR, lists solely in-frame clones and lacks some. Among around 270,000 clones, under 90% were seen once, and the ten largest hold about 0.3%. Points from the study as a whole: Some highly shared sequence variants likely arose as a pipeline artifact. In vitro experiments confirmed that three CMV-associated chains were specific for CMV antigens.

In this sample, this clone turned up once. Its antigen is not known. This sequence originates from a girl aged 2 to 9 in good health and CMV-seronegative. Sequencing input: PBMCs.

In DNA, the CDR3 is TGTGCCATCAGTGAATCAGGGGCCGCGAGAGGGGAGCAGTTCTTC. It specifies CAISESGAARGEQFF. This sequence joins TRBV10-3 and TRBJ2-1; D may be TRBD1 (6 bases). The germline V gene encodes CDR1 ENHRY and CDR2 SYGVKD. Trimming pared 3 bases from V and 10 bases from J, leaving 19 bases between. This CDR3 region has 15 residues.